The sequence of this TCR beta chain was determined in a study of cytomegalovirus exposure and HLA in healthy donors. The study ran its PCR with 60 Vbeta and 13 Jbeta primers. Repertoires were generated with immunoSEQ multiplex PCR, while TCRdb's copy carries only in-frame clones and drops some. Of some 220,000 clones listed, 70% to 90% were seen once; the top ten hold roughly 0.24%. V gave up 1 base and J gave up 4 bases, with 10 bases separating them. Germline V gives CDR1 LNHDA, CDR2 SQIVND (reference sequence). CDR3 size: 14 residues. This chain connects TRBV19 to TRBJ1-2, with no clear D. The source of this sequence is a girl aged 2 to 9 in good health and CMV-seronegative. The material sequenced was PBMCs. The CDR3 coding sequence is TGTGCCAGTAGTATAGGCCCCAACACCTATGGCTACACCTTC. This sequence encodes CASSIGPNTYGYTF.